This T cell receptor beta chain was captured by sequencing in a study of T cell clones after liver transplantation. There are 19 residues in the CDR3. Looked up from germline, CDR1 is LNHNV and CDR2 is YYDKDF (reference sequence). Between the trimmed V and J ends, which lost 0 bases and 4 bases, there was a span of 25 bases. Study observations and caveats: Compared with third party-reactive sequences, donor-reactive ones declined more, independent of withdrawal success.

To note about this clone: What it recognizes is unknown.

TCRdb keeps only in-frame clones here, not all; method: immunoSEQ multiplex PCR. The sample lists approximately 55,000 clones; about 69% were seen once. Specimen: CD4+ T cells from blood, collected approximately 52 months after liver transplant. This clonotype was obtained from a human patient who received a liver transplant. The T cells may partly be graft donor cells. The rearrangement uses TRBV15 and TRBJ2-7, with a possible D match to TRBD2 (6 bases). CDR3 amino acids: CATSREGVGGTRVGYEQYF. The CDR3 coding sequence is TGTGCCACCAGCAGAGAAGGGGTGGGCGGGACCCGGGTGGGGTACGAGCAGTACTTC.